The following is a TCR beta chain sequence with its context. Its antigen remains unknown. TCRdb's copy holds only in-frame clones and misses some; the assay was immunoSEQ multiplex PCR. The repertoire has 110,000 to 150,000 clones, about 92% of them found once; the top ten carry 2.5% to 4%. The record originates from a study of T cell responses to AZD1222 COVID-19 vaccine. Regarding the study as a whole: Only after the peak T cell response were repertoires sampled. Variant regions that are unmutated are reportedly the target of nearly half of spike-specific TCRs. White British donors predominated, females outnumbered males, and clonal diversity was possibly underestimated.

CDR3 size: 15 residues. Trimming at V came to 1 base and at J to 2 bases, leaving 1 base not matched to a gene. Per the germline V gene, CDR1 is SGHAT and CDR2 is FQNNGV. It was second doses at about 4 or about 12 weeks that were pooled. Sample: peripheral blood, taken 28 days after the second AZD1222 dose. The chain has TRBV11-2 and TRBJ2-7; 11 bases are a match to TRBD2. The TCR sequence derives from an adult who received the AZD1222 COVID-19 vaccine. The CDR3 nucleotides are TGTGCCAGCAGCTTAGGTAGCGGGGGGGCCTACGAGCAGTACTTC. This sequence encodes CASSLGSGGAYEQYF.